The 10 T cell receptor beta chains below were found in one sample sequenced in a study of blood T cell repertoires in COVID-19. The repertoire was sequenced with immunoSEQ multiplex PCR; TCRdb's copy has only in-frame clones and lacks some. The sample lists around 49,000 clones; about four fifths were seen once. The sequencing sample was made of peripheral blood. The source is a woman aged 55-69 years with acute or convalescent COVID-19.

This clone appeared once. V and J are TRBV7-2 and TRBJ2-5; 10 nucleotides align to TRBD1. CDR1 and CDR2 from the germline V gene are SGHTA and FQGNSA. After removal of 5 bases from V and 4 bases from J, the junction contained 7 bases not matched to a gene. The CDR3 covers 15 residues. CDR3 coding DNA: TGTGCCAGCAGCCAAGGACAGGGGGGAATAGAGACCCAGTACTTC. Translation gives CASSQGQGGIETQYF.

The V call is TRBV19, the J call TRBJ1-2; unclear D gene. Germline loops: CDR1 LNHDA, CDR2 SQIVND (reference sequence). The CDR3 contains 14 residues. The V and J ends lost 3 bases and 8 bases respectively, with 16 bases between them. DNA of the CDR3: TGTGCCAGTAGTATGAGTAAACTACCGTGGGGCTACACCTTC. This translates into CASSMSKLPWGYTF.

The chain carries TRBV18 and TRBJ1-4; D is unclear. There are 15 residues in the CDR3. The germline V gene encodes CDR1 KGHSH and CDR2 LQKENI. The V and J ends lost 3 bases and 1 base respectively, with 9 bases between them. Here the CDR3 DNA reads TGTGCCAGCTCACCCTTACCTAAAACTAATGAAAAACTGTTTTTT. Translation: CASSPLPKTNEKLFF.

The genes are TRBV7-9 and TRBJ2-3, with 13 bases identical to TRBD2. J lost 3 bases, V lost 5 bases, and 5 bases had no gene match. CDR3 length: 16 amino acids. In germline, CDR1 is SEHNR, CDR2 FQNEAQ (reference sequence). CDR3 sequence (DNA): TGTGCCAGCAGCCTCGGACTAGCGGGAGATACAGATACGCAGTATTTT. Encoded protein: CASSLGLAGDTDTQYF. Full variable domain (remainder filled in from reference TRBV7-9 and TRBJ2-3): DTGVSQNPRHKITKRGQNVTFRCDPISEHNRLYWYRQTLGQGPEFLTYFQNEAQLEKSRLLSDRFSAERPKGSFSTLEIQRTEQGDSAMYLCASSLGLAGDTDTQYFGPGTRLTVL.

V gene TRBV19 combines with J gene TRBJ2-7; unclear D gene. The CDR3 covers 15 residues. The V gene's germline CDR1 is LNHDA and CDR2 SQIVND (reference sequence). The germline V and J ends were trimmed by 4 bases and 6 bases, with 19 bases remaining between them. CDR3 sequence (DNA): TGTGCCAGTAGTACCACCGGGTCTCGCGGCGCCGAGCAGTACTTC. This gives the protein CASSTTGSRGAEQYF.

This chain links TRBV6-1 with TRBJ1-6, with D hard to call. Germline V CDR1 and CDR2: MNHNS, SASEGT. With 2 bases removed from V and 9 bases from J, the gap between germline ends came to 11 bases. The CDR3 covers 14 residues. CDR3 protein: CASSEFSGSSPLHF. The DNA of the CDR3 is TGTGCCAGCAGTGAATTTTCCGGGTCTTCACCCCTCCACTTT.

This chain uses TRBV25-1 with TRBJ1-2; the match to TRBD1 covers 8 bases. The V segment lost 7 bases and the J segment 4 bases; nucleotides outside the gene matches: 11. The CDR3 has 15 residues. Looked up from germline, CDR1 is MGHDK and CDR2 is SYGVNS. The CDR3 bases are TGTGCCAGCATTGGGGAGCGACAGGGGATCTATGGCTACACCTTC. It yields the protein CASIGERQGIYGYTF.

This chain links TRBV5-6 with TRBJ1-4; TRBD1 matches at 9 bases. From germline, CDR1 is SGHDT and CDR2 YYEEEE. This CDR3 region has 17 residues. The V segment lost 4 bases and the J segment 4 bases; nucleotides outside the gene matches: 11. The CDR3 is CASSPTGTGTLNEKLFF. DNA of the CDR3: TGTGCCAGCAGCCCGACCGGGACAGGGACGCTTAATGAAAAACTGTTTTTT.

The genes are TRBV5-1 and TRBJ2-5, with 10 positions matching TRBD1. The CDR3 contains 16 residues. Germline values: CDR1 SGHRS, CDR2 YFSETQ. With V trimmed by 0 bases and J by 2 bases, 4 bases remained unmatched. Here the CDR3 reads CASSLGGTGAQETQYF. CDR3 DNA: TGCGCCAGCAGCTTGGGGGGGACAGGGGCGCAAGAGACCCAGTACTTC.

The chain employs TRBV10-3 and TRBJ1-2, with D possibly being TRBD1 (6 bases). Germline V CDR1 and CDR2: ENHRY, SYGVKD. Trimming left V 0 bases short and J 0 bases short, with 11 bases between. The CDR3 runs 16 residues. CDR3 sequence: CAISESGATANYGYTF. CDR3 bases: TGTGCCATCAGTGAGTCGGGGGCGACAGCTAACTATGGCTACACCTTC.